The 17 T cell receptor beta chains below all came from one sample that was sequenced in a study of T cell responses to AZD1222 COVID-19 vaccine. Profiling relied on immunoSEQ multiplex PCR, and the TCRdb table lists in-frame clones only, not all of them. The sample contains some 84,000 clones, approximately 90% of which appear only once. The sample was peripheral blood, taken 28 days after the second AZD1222 dose. The receptors stem from an adult who received the AZD1222 COVID-19 vaccine.

The chain links TRBV28 to TRBJ2-1, with 10 bases that match TRBD2. The CDR3 length is 15 residues. CDR1 and CDR2 from the germline V gene are MDHEN and SYDVKM. J was trimmed by 2 bases and V by 7 bases; bases with no gene match: 5. The CDR3 bases are TGTGCCAGCACTACCGGGACTAGCGCCTACAATGAGCAGTTCTTC. It yields the protein CASTTGTSAYNEQFF. The full variable domain, with the rest looked up from reference TRBV28 and TRBJ2-1, is DVKVTQSSRYLVKRTGEKVFLECVQDMDHENMFWYRQDPGLGLRLIYFSYDVKMKEKGDIPEGYSVSREKKERFSLILESASTNQTSMYLCASTTGTSAYNEQFFGPGTRLTVL.

The chain recombines TRBV11-2 with TRBJ2-3; TRBD1 matches at 10 bases. Germline lookup yields CDR1 SGHAT and CDR2 FQNNGV. V lost 5 bases to trimming and J lost 10 bases; unmatched junction nucleotides: 15. The CDR3 runs to 16 residues. This chain's CDR3 is CASSPMGTGVILAQYF. CDR3 DNA: TGTGCCAGCAGCCCAATGGGGACAGGGGTAATTTTGGCGCAGTATTTT.

The chain has TRBV11-3 and TRBJ1-1; D unclear. Deletions cut 1 base from V and 3 bases from J, with 6 bases between. The CDR3 runs 13 residues. The germline gives CDR1 SGHNT, CDR2 YENEEA. Written as DNA, the CDR3 is TGTGCCAGCAGCTTAGTTAGGCACACTGAAGCTTTCTTT. It encodes CASSLVRHTEAFF. The complete variable domain, with remaining parts taken from reference TRBV11-3 and TRBJ1-1, reads EAGVVQSPRYKIIEKKQPVAFWCNPISGHNTLYWYLQNLGQGPELLIRYENEEAVDDSQLPKDRFSAERLKGVDSTLKIQPAELGDSAVYLCASSLVRHTEAFFGQGTRLTVV.

V usage is TRBV6-2 or TRBV6-3 and J usage is TRBJ2-3, with D perhaps matching TRBD1 (6 bases). V lost 2 bases to trimming and J lost 4 bases, with 16 bases between them. This CDR3 has 16 amino acids. The V gene's germline CDR1 is MNHEY and CDR2 SVGEGT. CDR3 loop: CASSYTTGHFSDTQYF. The CDR3 bases are TGTGCCAGCAGTTACACCACGGGACACTTCTCAGATACGCAGTATTTT.

The rearrangement joins TRBV6-5 to TRBJ2-7; tentatively, D is TRBD1 or TRBD2 (6 bases each). V lost 0 bases to trimming and J lost 1 base, with 13 bases between them. The germline CDR1 and CDR2 sequences are MNHEY and SVGAGI. CDR3 length: 16 amino acids. The CDR3, as DNA: TGTGCCAGCAGTTACTCCAGATCGGGGGCGTCCTACGAGCAGTACTTC. It translates to CASSYSRSGASYEQYF.

The V and J genes are TRBV19 and TRBJ1-2; 10 positions agree with TRBD1. Germline CDR1 reads LNHDA; CDR2 reads SQIVND (reference sequence). Germline trimming cut 8 bases from V and 7 bases from J; bases unmatched to any gene: 7. This CDR3 is built from 13 residues. The CDR3 region is CASADRGLGGYTF. In nucleotides, the CDR3 is TGTGCCAGTGCAGACAGGGGGCTCGGTGGCTACACCTTC. Full variable domain (missing parts from reference TRBV19 and TRBJ1-2): DGGITQSPKYLFRKEGQNVTLSCEQNLNHDAMYWYRQDPGQGLRLIYYSQIVNDFQKGDIAEGYSVSREKKESFPLTVTSAQKNPTAFYLCASADRGLGGYTFGSGTRLTVV.

The chain recombines TRBV7-2 with TRBJ1-5; TRBD1 might be the D (6 bases). From germline, CDR1 is SGHTA and CDR2 FQGNSA. Trimming cost V 5 bases and J 3 bases, with 14 bases left between them. The CDR3 length is 15 residues. CDR3 in amino acids: CASSIQQGFNQPQHF. The DNA of the CDR3 is TGTGCCAGCAGCATACAACAGGGATTCAATCAGCCCCAGCATTTT.

The chain combines TRBV9 with TRBJ2-7; D not resolved. The V and J ends lost 4 bases and 2 bases respectively, with 16 bases between them. The CDR3 runs 15 residues. From germline, CDR1 is SGDLS and CDR2 YYNGEE. CDR3 region: CASSTSGIPTYEQYF. The DNA for the CDR3 is TGTGCCAGCAGCACCTCGGGCATCCCAACCTACGAGCAGTACTTC.

The chain employs TRBV27 and TRBJ1-2; maybe TRBD1 (5 bases). The germline CDR1 and CDR2 sequences are MNHEY and SMNVEV (reference sequence). This CDR3 is 16 amino acids long. The V gene lost 0 bases and the J gene lost 4 bases, with 15 bases spanning the gap. The CDR3 nucleotides read TGTGCCAGCAGTTTATCGAATTGGGCCGGGACCTATGGCTACACCTTC. Translation gives CASSLSNWAGTYGYTF.

The V gene is TRBV13, the J gene TRBJ2-1; 13 nucleotides align to TRBD2. The CDR3 extends over 17 amino acids. The V gene's germline CDR1 is PRHDT and CDR2 FYEKMQ (reference sequence). V lost 6 bases to trimming and J lost 6 bases; unmatched junction nucleotides: 11. The CDR3 coding sequence is TGTGCCAGCAGTTACACTAGCGGGGGGGCCGCTATCAATGAGCAGTTCTTC. Translating gives CASSYTSGGAAINEQFF.

The chain joins TRBV7-2 to TRBJ1-1; TRBD1 might be the D (5 bases). The V gene lost 6 bases and the J gene lost 4 bases, with 15 bases spanning the gap. The V gene's germline CDR1 is SGHTA and CDR2 FQGNSA. The CDR3 is 14 amino acids. DNA for the CDR3: TGTGCCAGCAGGCCAGTCGGGGGTACCACTGAAGCTTTCTTT. Its protein is CASRPVGGTTEAFF.

This clone was picked up one time. V and J are TRBV6-2 or TRBV6-3 and TRBJ1-5; 7 nucleotides match TRBD1. J was trimmed by 5 bases and V by 5 bases; bases with no gene match: 3. Germline assignment: CDR1 MNHEY and CDR2 SVGEGT. This CDR3 region has 13 residues. The CDR3 is CASSNDRDQPQHF. The CDR3 DNA is TGTGCCAGCAGTAATGACAGGGATCAGCCCCAGCATTTT.

The genes are TRBV28 and TRBJ2-7, with TRBD1 matching 10 bases. Germline V gene sequence: CDR1 MDHEN, CDR2 SYDVKM. This CDR3 has 15 residues. V lost 6 bases and J lost 0; bases outside the gene matches: 5. The CDR3 is CASSSGQGSSYEQYF. CDR3 nucleotide sequence: TGTGCCAGCAGCTCGGGACAGGGGTCCTCCTACGAGCAGTACTTC.

The rearrangement joins TRBV2 to TRBJ1-6, with D perhaps matching TRBD1 (6 bases). Germline-derived CDR1 and CDR2 are SNHLY and FYNNEI. This CDR3 contains 15 residues. Trimming cost V 6 bases and J 7 bases, with 16 bases left between them. The CDR3 loop is CASSQNGGENSPLHF. The CDR3 nucleotides are TGTGCCAGCAGCCAGAACGGGGGCGAAAATTCACCCCTCCACTTT.

The rearrangement uses TRBV11-3 and TRBJ1-5, with 7 bases that match TRBD1. This CDR3 spans 14 amino acids. Germline V gene lookup returns CDR1 SGHNT and CDR2 YENEEA. V gave up 5 bases and J gave up 4 bases; unmatched junction bases: 5. Here the CDR3 DNA reads TGTGCCAGCAGCCCGAGACAGGGAAATCAGCCCCAGCATTTT. This codes for CASSPRQGNQPQHF.

This clone is a singleton in its sample. This chain uses TRBV30 with TRBJ1-4, with 12 positions matching TRBD1. This CDR3 has 13 residues. Germline CDR1 GTSNPN, CDR2 SVGIG (reference sequence). The junction had 3 bases not matched to a gene; V was cut back by 6 bases and J by 7 bases. CDR3 protein: CACGTGGGEKLFF. The CDR3, as DNA: TGTGCCTGTGGGACAGGGGGCGGTGAAAAACTGTTTTTT.

The chain links TRBV11-1 to TRBJ2-3; D might be TRBD1 or TRBD2, each matching 5 bases. The CDR3 spans 12 residues. The germline V gene has CDR1 SGHAT and CDR2 FQDESV (reference sequence). Between the trimmed V and J ends, which lost 5 bases and 6 bases, there was a span of 9 bases. The CDR3 loop is CASSPGRDTQYF. The DNA for the CDR3 is TGTGCCAGCAGCCCGGGGCGCGATACGCAGTATTTT.